Below, 21 T cell receptor beta chains from the same sample are listed, as sequenced in a study of T cell repertoires in cytomegalovirus infection. A single record per CDR3 protein comes from TCRdb applying MiXCR to the reads. Of around 300,000 distinct CDR3 sequences in the sample, less than 25% are singletons; the top ten hold roughly a fifth. What these receptors recognize is not known. The source was cultured PBMCs, collected from culture after CMV antigen stimulation. The receptors here all came from a human donor in good health (CMV status not recorded). Some clones in this sample may be carry-over from other donors' samples.

This clonotype was seen at least ten times. This chain links TRBV7-9 with TRBJ2-4; TRBD2 matches 7 bases. This CDR3 comprises 14 residues. Germline V gene lookup returns CDR1 SEHNR and CDR2 FQNEAQ (reference sequence). V was pared by 6 bases and J by 4 bases, with 6 bases of the junction left unmatched. CDR3 region: CASSYPGLKNIQYF. CDR3 DNA: TGTGCCAGCAGTTATCCGGGACTAAAAAACATTCAGTACTTC. Complete variable domain (other parts from reference TRBV7-9 and TRBJ2-4): DTGVSQNPRHKITKRGQNVTFRCDPISEHNRLYWYRQTLGQGPEFLTYFQNEAQLEKSRLLSDRFSAERPKGSFSTLEIQRTEQGDSAMYLCASSYPGLKNIQYFGAGTRLSVL.

The rearrangement links TRBV6-5 to TRBJ1-2; TRBD1 agrees at 7 bases. The germline gives CDR1 MNHEY, CDR2 SVGAGI. Trimming removed 2 bases from V and 1 base from J; junction bases left unmatched: 16. The CDR3 is 19 residues long. CDR3 nucleotides: TGTGCCAGCAGTTACCATCACACCGGGACAGTAAAATTTAACTATGGCTACACCTTC. This gives the protein CASSYHHTGTVKFNYGYTF.

This clonotype was counted a few times. The V and J genes are TRBV10-2 and TRBJ1-5; no clear D. V dropped 0 bases and J dropped 2 bases, with 8 bases sitting between them. CDR1 and CDR2 (germline): WSHSY, SAAADI. This CDR3 spans 15 amino acids. The CDR3 is CASSESSWGNQPQHF. In nucleotides, the CDR3 is TGCGCCAGCAGTGAGTCGAGTTGGGGCAATCAGCCCCAGCATTTT.

The chain is built from TRBV7-8 and TRBJ2-2; D uncertain. V lost 3 bases and J lost 6, with 11 bases in between. The germline CDR1 and CDR2 sequences are SGHVS and FQNEAQ. The length of the CDR3 is 14 residues. CDR3 residues: CASSLAGSPGELFF. In DNA form, the CDR3 reads TGTGCCAGCAGCTTGGCAGGATCTCCCGGGGAGCTGTTTTTT.

This clonotype was seen more than once but under ten times. The chain carries TRBV19 and TRBJ2-6; D is unclear. The length of the CDR3 is 17 residues. V was trimmed by 3 bases and J by 0 bases, leaving 12 bases between them. Germline CDR1 is LNHDA and CDR2 is SQIVND (reference sequence). The CDR3 spells CASSISGPNSGANVLTF. In DNA form, the CDR3 reads TGTGCCAGTAGTATTAGTGGGCCAAACTCTGGGGCCAACGTCCTGACTTTC.

This clonotype has a count of ten or more. V usage is TRBV7-2 and J usage is TRBJ2-5, with a tentative D call TRBD2 (6 bases). Trimming shortened V by 0 bases and J by 5 bases, and 10 bases separated the two germline ends. This CDR3 spans 14 amino acids. In germline, CDR1 is SGHTA, CDR2 FQGNSA. The CDR3 region has the DNA TGTGCCAGCAGCTTAGCTCGTGGAGGGGAGACCCAGTACTTC. It encodes CASSLARGGETQYF. Complete variable domain (other parts from reference TRBV7-2 and TRBJ2-5): GAGVSQSPSNKVTEKGKDVELRCDPISGHTALYWYRQSLGQGLEFLIYFQGNSAPDKSGLPSDRFSAERTGGSVSTLTIQRTQQEDSAVYLCASSLARGGETQYFGPGTRLLVL.

This clonotype has at least ten counts. The V gene is TRBV20-1, the J gene TRBJ2-7; D is ambiguous. Per germline, CDR1 DFQATT and CDR2 SNEGSKA (reference sequence). This CDR3 has 11 residues. The V end was cut by 7 bases, the J end by 0 bases, with 7 bases between. The CDR3 region is CSGHSSYEQYF. CDR3 bases: TGCAGTGGTCATAGCTCCTACGAGCAGTACTTC.

The chain uses TRBV7-9 and TRBJ2-3; no clear D gene. The ends were cut back, 5 bases at V and 6 bases at J, with 30 bases in the middle. In germline, CDR1 is SEHNR, CDR2 FQNEAQ (reference sequence). This CDR3 is 19 amino acids long. The CDR3 bases are TGTGCCAGCAGCCCCGCCGAAACGGCCGGGTCCGCAACCCCCGATACGCAGTATTTT. As protein: CASSPAETAGSATPDTQYF.

The genes are TRBV12-3 or TRBV12-4 and TRBJ2-1; D perhaps matches TRBD1 (5 bases). This CDR3 region has 16 residues. Trimming pared 6 bases from V and 4 bases from J, leaving 19 bases between. CDR3 protein: CASSPIQQVGYNEQFF. In DNA form, the CDR3 reads TGTGCCAGCAGCCCAATTCAACAGGTTGGTTACAATGAGCAGTTCTTC.

This clonotype was detected ten times or more. V gene TRBV7-2 combines with J gene TRBJ1-2, with D possibly being TRBD1 (5 bases). The CDR3 length is 14 residues. Germline loops: CDR1 SGHTA, CDR2 FQGNSA. V was clipped by 1 base and J by 7 bases, with 13 bases between them. The CDR3: CASSLESREGGYTF. Here the CDR3 DNA reads TGTGCCAGCAGCTTAGAATCCAGGGAAGGTGGCTACACCTTC.

This clonotype occurred a few times. The chain combines TRBV7-2 with TRBJ1-4; 7 nucleotides match TRBD1. CDR3 length: 15 residues. Germline V gene lookup returns CDR1 SGHTA and CDR2 FQGNSA. Trimming took 5 bases from V and 5 from J; bases not matched to a gene: 8. CDR3 nucleotide sequence: TGTGCCAGCAGCCGCTCAAACAGGGGAAATGAAAAACTGTTTTTT. Translation: CASSRSNRGNEKLFF.

This chain joins TRBV4-2 and TRBJ2-1, with 8 bases matching TRBD2. The CDR3 length is 16 residues. V shed 3 bases and J 0 bases; nucleotides not matched to a gene: 4. Germline-derived CDR1 and CDR2 are LGHNA and YNFKEQ. CDR3: CASSQVLAGSYNEQFF. Here the CDR3 DNA reads TGTGCCAGCAGCCAGGTTCTAGCGGGCTCCTACAATGAGCAGTTCTTC.

The sample holds many counts of this clonotype. The chain uses TRBV7-2 and TRBJ2-2; TRBD2 might be the D (5 bases). This CDR3 has 14 amino acids. The germline V gene has CDR1 SGHTA and CDR2 FQGNSA. Trimming removed 3 bases from V and 4 bases from J, with 9 bases in between. The CDR3 sequence is CASSFAGLTGELFF. The CDR3 region has the DNA TGTGCCAGCAGCTTCGCGGGCCTCACCGGGGAGCTGTTTTTT.

This chain uses TRBV12-3 or TRBV12-4 with TRBJ1-6; D uncertain. V lost 2 bases, J lost 0 bases, and 8 bases lay in between. This CDR3 is built from 16 residues. For the CDR3, the DNA is TGTGCCAGCAGTTTAACGGGGAGCTCCTATAATTCACCCCTCCACTTT. It encodes CASSLTGSSYNSPLHF.

The chain links TRBV12-3 or TRBV12-4 to TRBJ2-1, with 9 nucleotides matching TRBD1. The CDR3 covers 15 residues. The trim removed 5 bases at V and 2 bases at J, leaving 4 bases unmatched. The CDR3 protein is CASSRRQGAYNEQFF. The CDR3 bases are TGTGCCAGCAGTCGCAGACAGGGGGCCTACAATGAGCAGTTCTTC.

This clonotype was picked up many times. The chain employs TRBV7-8 and TRBJ2-3; 10 positions agree with TRBD2. The germline V gene encodes CDR1 SGHVS and CDR2 FQNEAQ. The CDR3 extends over 15 amino acids. V was clipped by 1 base and J by 5 bases; unmatched bases: 3. CDR3 DNA: TGTGCCAGCAGCTTAGGAGTAGCGGGAGGAGATACGCAGTATTTT. This translates into CASSLGVAGGDTQYF.

This clonotype appeared a few times. The chain joins TRBV19 to TRBJ1-1; no definite D call. V was shortened by 5 bases and J by 4 bases, with 11 bases between the two germline ends. The CDR3 is 13 amino acids. Per the germline V gene, CDR1 is LNHDA and CDR2 is SQIVND (reference sequence). In nucleotides, the CDR3 is TGTGCCAGTAGTGGTCGGTGGGCCACTGAAGCTTTCTTT. Protein sequence: CASSGRWATEAFF.

The chain is built from TRBV11-3 and TRBJ2-1; possibly TRBD1 or TRBD2 for D (5 bases each). V dropped 2 bases and J dropped 9 bases, with 17 bases sitting between them. CDR3 length: 15 amino acids. Germline CDR1 and CDR2: SGHNT and YENEEA. The CDR3, as DNA: TGTGCCAGCAGCTTACTGGCAGGGATTGGGAGTGAGCAGTTCTTC. It yields the protein CASSLLAGIGSEQFF.

J is TRBJ1-1 and V is TRBV29-1; D not resolved. V was cut by 6 bases and J by 4 bases, with 6 bases left in between. Per the germline V gene, CDR1 is SQVTM and CDR2 is ANQGSEA. This CDR3 is 10 amino acids long. The CDR3 sequence is CSVEVTEAFF. CDR3 DNA: TGCAGCGTGGAGGTCACTGAAGCTTTCTTT.

This sequence joins TRBV5-4 and TRBJ2-1; D unclear. Trimming stripped 6 bases from V and 5 bases from J, with 6 bases between. Germline V gene sequence: CDR1 SGHNT, CDR2 YYREEE (reference sequence). The CDR3 sequence is 11 residues long. The chain's CDR3 is CASNLNNEQFF. In nucleotides, the CDR3 is TGTGCCAGCAACCTAAACAATGAGCAGTTCTTC.

This rearrangement joins TRBV20-1 to TRBJ1-6; a possible D gene is TRBD1 (6 bases). The CDR3 is made up of 14 amino acids. V was clipped by 5 bases and J by 6 bases, with 14 bases between them. The germline V gene has CDR1 DFQATT and CDR2 SNEGSKA (reference sequence). The CDR3 DNA reads as TGCAGTGCTTTGTGGGGACAAGCTAATTCACCCCTCCACTTT. Protein product: CSALWGQANSPLHF.